The 11 T cell receptor beta chains listed next were all sequenced from one sample in a study of blood T cell repertoires in COVID-19. Clones were read by immunoSEQ multiplex PCR, and TCRdb kept only the in-frame ones, dropping some. The data hold some 130,000 clones, with approximately 84% observed a single time. The specimen was peripheral blood. The origin of the receptors is an elderly woman with acute or convalescent COVID-19.

This clone was counted only a few times. The chain employs TRBV19 and TRBJ1-5; a possible D gene is TRBD1 (5 bases). CDR1 and CDR2 (germline): LNHDA, SQIVND (reference sequence). V gave up 2 bases and J gave up 6 bases, with 8 bases separating them. The CDR3 extends over 13 amino acids. The CDR3 is CASSIPQGQPQHF. The CDR3 nucleotides are TGTGCCAGTAGTATACCTCAGGGTCAGCCCCAGCATTTT.

The chain recombines TRBV10-1 with TRBJ2-1, with D possibly being TRBD1 (5 bases). V was clipped by 3 bases and J by 2 bases, with 8 bases between them. The CDR3 is 14 residues long. Germline values: CDR1 WNHNN, CDR2 SYGVQD (reference sequence). The CDR3 DNA is TGCGCCAGCAGTGATGGGGCCCCCTACAATGAGCAGTTCTTC. Its translation is CASSDGAPYNEQFF.

This chain connects TRBV7-9 to TRBJ2-2, with a tentative D call TRBD1 (6 bases). Trimming removed 4 bases from V and 4 bases from J, with 10 bases in between. The CDR3 has 14 residues. Germline lookup yields CDR1 SEHNR and CDR2 FQNEAQ (reference sequence). The CDR3 loop is CASSSTGSTGELFF. The CDR3 nucleotides read TGTGCCAGCAGCTCCACAGGGAGCACCGGGGAGCTGTTTTTT.

Note on this clone: Other nucleotide sequences in the sample specify the same CDR3. V usage is TRBV13 and J usage is TRBJ1-2; D unclear. The CDR3 runs to 13 residues. CDR1 is PRHDT and CDR2 is FYEKMQ in the germline V gene (reference sequence). Trimming removed 1 base from V and 4 bases from J, with 7 bases in between. This CDR3 is CASSLASSYGYTF. CDR3 coding DNA: TGTGCCAGCAGCTTAGCGTCCAGCTATGGCTACACCTTC.

The chain carries TRBV11-2 and TRBJ2-1, with D possibly being TRBD2 (5 bases). The CDR3 consists of 15 residues. Germline assignment: CDR1 SGHAT and CDR2 FQNNGV. Trimming left V 6 bases short and J 2 bases short, with 14 bases between. The CDR3 DNA sequence: TGTGCCAGCAGTCTATGGACTTTCGCCTACAATGAGCAGTTCTTC. This codes for CASSLWTFAYNEQFF.

Comments on this clone: Mismatch with germline at one junction end may stem from a read error. CDR3 loop: CASSIARGNTIYF. For the CDR3, the DNA is TGTGCCAGCAGCATAGCCCGGGGAAACACCATATATTTT. The chain joins TRBV7-9 to TRBJ1-3; D is unclear. Germline-derived CDR1 and CDR2 are SEHNR and FQNEAQ (reference sequence). This CDR3 is built from 13 residues.

The chain is built from TRBV7-6 and TRBJ1-5; a possible D gene is TRBD1 (5 bases). The CDR3 sequence is 15 residues long. The V gene's germline CDR1 is SGHVS and CDR2 FNYEAQ. V lost 0 bases, J lost 7 bases, and 13 bases lay in between. DNA for the CDR3: TGTGCCAGCAGCTTAGCGGGGACCGCGGGGCAGCCCCAGCATTTT. This codes for CASSLAGTAGQPQHF.

The chain combines TRBV27 with TRBJ2-3; 12 positions match TRBD2. Germline V gene data show CDR1 as MNHEY and CDR2 as SMNVEV (reference sequence). V was clipped by 7 bases and J by 6 bases; unmatched bases: 20. The length of the CDR3 is 19 residues. The CDR3 nucleotides read TGTGCCAGCAAAAGGTCTCTATCGGCTAGCGGGAGGGCAGGCGATACGCAGTATTTT. Translated: CASKRSLSASGRAGDTQYF.

The V and J genes are TRBV5-1 and TRBJ1-6; 7 bases are shared with TRBD1. Germline loops: CDR1 SGHRS, CDR2 YFSETQ. CDR3 size: 14 residues. V was clipped by 3 bases and J by 6 bases; unmatched bases: 3. The CDR3 region has the DNA TGCGCCAGCAGCTCAACAGGGGCTAATTCACCCCTCCACTTT. This sequence encodes CASSSTGANSPLHF.

The chain is built from TRBV7-6 and TRBJ2-4, with TRBD2 identical over 7 bases. This CDR3 region has 13 residues. J lost 10 bases, V lost 4 bases, and 7 bases had no gene match. Germline-derived CDR1 and CDR2 are SGHVS and FNYEAQ. CDR3 sequence: CASSSLAGGIQYF. The DNA for the CDR3 is TGTGCCAGCAGCTCATTAGCGGGTGGGATTCAGTACTTC.

The rearrangement uses TRBV19 and TRBJ1-5; 8 bases are shared with TRBD1. This CDR3 is built from 16 residues. J was trimmed by 3 bases and V by 5 bases; bases with no gene match: 9. Germline V gene data show CDR1 as LNHDA and CDR2 as SQIVND (reference sequence). Written as DNA, the CDR3 is TGTGCCAGTAGTTTTCAGGGGGCGCAGATCAATCAGCCCCAGCATTTT. This sequence encodes CASSFQGAQINQPQHF.